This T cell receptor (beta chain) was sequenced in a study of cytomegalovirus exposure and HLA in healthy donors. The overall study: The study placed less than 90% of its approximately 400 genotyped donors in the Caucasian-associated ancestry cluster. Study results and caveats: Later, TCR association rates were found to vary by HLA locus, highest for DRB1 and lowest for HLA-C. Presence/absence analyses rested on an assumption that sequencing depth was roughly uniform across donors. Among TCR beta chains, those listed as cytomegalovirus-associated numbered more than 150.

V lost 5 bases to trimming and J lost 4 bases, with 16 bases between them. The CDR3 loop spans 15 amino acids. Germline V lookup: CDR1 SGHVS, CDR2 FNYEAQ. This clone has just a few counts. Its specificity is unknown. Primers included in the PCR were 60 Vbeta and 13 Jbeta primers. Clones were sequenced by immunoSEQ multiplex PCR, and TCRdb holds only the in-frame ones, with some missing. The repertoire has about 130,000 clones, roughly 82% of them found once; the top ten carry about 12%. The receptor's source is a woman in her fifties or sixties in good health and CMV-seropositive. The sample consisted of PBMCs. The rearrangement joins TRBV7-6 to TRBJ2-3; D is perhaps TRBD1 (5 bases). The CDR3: CASSQTLQGADTQYF. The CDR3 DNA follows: TGTGCCAGCAGCCAGACACTCCAGGGTGCAGATACGCAGTATTTT.